This TCR beta chain was sequenced for a study of T cells in Graves' hyperthyroidism and ophthalmopathy. Worth noting for this clonotype: Its antigen is not identified.

Broader study findings: Patients with ophthalmopathy were separated from those with stable hyperthyroidism by a 13 V-J model.

Patients aged 18 to 65 with hyperthyroidism were newly diagnosed, with duration under 2 months. Trimming at V came to 2 bases and at J to 0 bases, leaving 2 bases not matched to a gene. Per the germline V gene, CDR1 is KGHDR and CDR2 is SFDVKD. The length of the CDR3 is 16 residues. RNA transcripts were the template for amplifying TCR beta CDR3 regions. First-round RT-PCR targeting the TCR CDR3 was performed with the HTBI primer set. MiXCR was run by TCRdb on the multiplex PCR reads, yielding one entry per CDR3 protein. In the table there are fewer than 350,000 distinct CDR3 sequences, under 25% of which are singletons.

The sequencing input was blood. The source of this sequence is a woman aged 45-60 years with Graves' hyperthyroidism. This chain joins TRBV24-1 and TRBJ2-3, with 9 bases that match TRBD1. CDR3 region: CATSDSGTGSTDTQYF. In nucleotides, the CDR3 is TGTGCCACCAGTGATTCGGGGACAGGGAGCACAGATACGCAGTATTTT.